A selection of T cell receptor beta chains follows, all from one sample in a study of control samples from healthy donors and cancer patients. Assay used: immunoSEQ multiplex PCR; TCRdb lists only in-frame clones, some missing. The sample gives about 110,000 clones, roughly nine tenths of which show up once; about 7.2% is in the top ten. The specimen was blood. The receptors were sampled from a woman under 30 in good health. The CDR3 runs from the conserved cysteine through the conserved F or W.

v_call: TRBV12-5; j_call: TRBJ2-5; cdr3_aa: CASGLGQQGRGETQYF
v_call: TRBV7-8; j_call: TRBJ2-1; cdr3_aa: CASSLVSDNEQFF
v_call: TRBV6-5; j_call: TRBJ1-1; cdr3_aa: CASRYITGPTEAFF
v_call: TRBV24-1; j_call: TRBJ1-2; cdr3_aa: CATSDSNAVVGYGYTF
v_call: TRBV28; j_call: TRBJ2-2; cdr3_aa: CASSLPTPGGWNTGELFF
v_call: TRBV28; j_call: TRBJ1-1; cdr3_aa: CASGETGLPEEAFF
v_call: TRBV7-9; j_call: TRBJ1-1; cdr3_aa: CASSRTPGNTEAFF
v_call: TRBV25-1; j_call: TRBJ2-1; cdr3_aa: CASSGWTSGSYNEQFF
v_call: TRBV6-5; j_call: TRBJ2-2; cdr3_aa: CASSLTGTGNTGELFF
v_call: TRBV30; j_call: TRBJ2-3; cdr3_aa: CACGQGLSTDTQYF
v_call: TRBV5-1; j_call: TRBJ2-1; cdr3_aa: CASSLEGTGGWGEQFF
v_call: TRBV18; j_call: TRBJ2-5; cdr3_aa: CASSPNLGGRYQETQYF
v_call: TRBV29-1; j_call: TRBJ2-3; cdr3_aa: CSVEPRDRGQYTQYF
v_call: TRBV7-2; j_call: TRBJ1-5; cdr3_aa: CASSYRNQPQHF
v_call: TRBV5-1; j_call: TRBJ1-1; cdr3_aa: CASSRTRTGFNTEAFF
v_call: TRBV30; j_call: TRBJ2-7; cdr3_aa: CAWSWGAYEQYF
v_call: TRBV7-9; j_call: TRBJ1-1; cdr3_aa: CASSLPITGGVTEAFF
v_call: TRBV27; j_call: TRBJ2-1; cdr3_aa: CASSSQGSSYNEQFF
v_call: TRBV28; j_call: TRBJ1-2; cdr3_aa: CASSLGGNYGYTF
v_call: TRBV5-6; j_call: TRBJ1-1; cdr3_aa: CASSGAYEAFF
v_call: TRBV7-6; j_call: TRBJ2-6; cdr3_aa: CASSLAPGGLNSGANVLTF
v_call: TRBV10-2; j_call: TRBJ2-3; cdr3_aa: CASSESTVPTDTQYF
v_call: TRBV28; j_call: TRBJ2-1; cdr3_aa: CASSLGWDGSYNEQFF
v_call: TRBV5-1; j_call: TRBJ1-1; cdr3_aa: CASSFLGDTEAFF
v_call: TRBV5-1; j_call: TRBJ1-1; cdr3_aa: CASSLTGARNTEAFF
v_call: TRBV19; j_call: TRBJ1-1; cdr3_aa: CASLGRATEAFF
v_call: TRBV6-4; j_call: TRBJ2-1; cdr3_aa: CASSEEPTSYNEQFF
v_call: TRBV9; j_call: TRBJ2-3; cdr3_aa: CASSVDPTKDTQYF
v_call: TRBV3-1/TRBV3-2; j_call: TRBJ2-7; cdr3_aa: CASSQRLAGDYEQYF
v_call: TRBV5-6; j_call: TRBJ1-1; cdr3_aa: CASSSTAWQGIWEGAEAFF
v_call: TRBV4-3; j_call: TRBJ2-3; cdr3_aa: CASSQDTGGTGGSSTDTQYF
v_call: TRBV6-2/TRBV6-3; j_call: TRBJ1-2; cdr3_aa: CASSPGSGYTF
v_call: TRBV6-2/TRBV6-3; j_call: TRBJ1-1; cdr3_aa: CASSLPSWRTNTEAFF
v_call: TRBV28; j_call: TRBJ2-7; cdr3_aa: CASSLQGLAGEEQYF
v_call: TRBV9; j_call: TRBJ1-6; cdr3_aa: CASSVGRQGKGTNSPLHF
v_call: TRBV28; j_call: TRBJ1-4; cdr3_aa: CASSFGEKLFF
v_call: TRBV9; j_call: TRBJ1-2; cdr3_aa: CASSVDRGEGYYGYTF
v_call: TRBV6-6; j_call: TRBJ1-2; cdr3_aa: CASFETGVRGYGYTF
v_call: TRBV28; j_call: TRBJ1-3; cdr3_aa: CVSRGGLSGNTIYF
v_call: TRBV18; j_call: TRBJ2-5; cdr3_aa: CASSPRETQYF